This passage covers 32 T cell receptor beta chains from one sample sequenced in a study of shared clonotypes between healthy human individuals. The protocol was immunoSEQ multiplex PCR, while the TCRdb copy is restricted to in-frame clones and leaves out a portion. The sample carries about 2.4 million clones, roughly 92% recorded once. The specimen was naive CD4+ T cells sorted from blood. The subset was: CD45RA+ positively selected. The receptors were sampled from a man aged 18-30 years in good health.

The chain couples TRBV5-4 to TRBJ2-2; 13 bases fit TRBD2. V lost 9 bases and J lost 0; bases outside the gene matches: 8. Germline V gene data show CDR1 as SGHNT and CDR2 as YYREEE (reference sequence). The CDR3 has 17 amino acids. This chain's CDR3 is CATPGTSGDSNTGELFF. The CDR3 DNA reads TGTGCCACCCCGGGGACTAGCGGGGACTCGAACACCGGGGAGCTGTTTTTT.

CDR3 residues: CASSLNTIGSSARGEQFF. The DNA of the CDR3 is TGTGCCAGCAGCTTAAACACCATAGGGAGTAGCGCTCGCGGTGAGCAGTTCTTC. The chain has TRBV7-2 and TRBJ2-1; D is possibly TRBD2 (5 bases). This CDR3 is built from 18 residues. V shed 2 bases and J shed 9 bases, with 26 bases lying between them. Germline V gene lookup returns CDR1 SGHTA and CDR2 FQGNSA.

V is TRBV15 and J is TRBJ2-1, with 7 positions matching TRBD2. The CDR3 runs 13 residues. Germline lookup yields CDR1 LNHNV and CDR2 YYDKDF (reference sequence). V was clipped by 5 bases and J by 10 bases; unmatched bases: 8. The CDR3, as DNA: TGTGCCACCAGCCCAGCGGGACTAAGGGAGCAGTTCTTC. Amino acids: CATSPAGLREQFF.

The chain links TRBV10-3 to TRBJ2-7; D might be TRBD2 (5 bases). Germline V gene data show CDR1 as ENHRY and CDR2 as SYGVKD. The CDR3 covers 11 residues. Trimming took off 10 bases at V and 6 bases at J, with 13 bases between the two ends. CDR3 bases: TGTGCCACCGCTTGGGCGGGCGAGCAGTACTTC. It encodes CATAWAGEQYF.

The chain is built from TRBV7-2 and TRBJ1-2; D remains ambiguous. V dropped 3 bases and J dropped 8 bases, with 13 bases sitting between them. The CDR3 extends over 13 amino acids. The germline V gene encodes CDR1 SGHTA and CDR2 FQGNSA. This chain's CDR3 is CASSLLMDGGYTF. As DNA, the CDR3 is TGTGCCAGCAGCTTGTTGATGGACGGCGGCTACACCTTC.

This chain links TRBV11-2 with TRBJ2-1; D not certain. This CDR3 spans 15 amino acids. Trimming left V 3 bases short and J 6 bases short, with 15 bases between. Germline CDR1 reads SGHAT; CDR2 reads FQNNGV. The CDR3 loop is CASSFVNLPSNEQFF. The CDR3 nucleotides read TGTGCCAGCAGCTTTGTAAATCTACCCAGCAATGAGCAGTTCTTC.

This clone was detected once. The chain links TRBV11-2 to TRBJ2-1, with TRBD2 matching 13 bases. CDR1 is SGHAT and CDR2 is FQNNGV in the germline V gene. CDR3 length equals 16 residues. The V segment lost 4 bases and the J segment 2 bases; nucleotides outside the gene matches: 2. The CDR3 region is CASSSTSGGAYNEQFF. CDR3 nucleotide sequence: TGTGCCAGCAGCTCCACTAGCGGGGGGGCCTACAATGAGCAGTTCTTC.

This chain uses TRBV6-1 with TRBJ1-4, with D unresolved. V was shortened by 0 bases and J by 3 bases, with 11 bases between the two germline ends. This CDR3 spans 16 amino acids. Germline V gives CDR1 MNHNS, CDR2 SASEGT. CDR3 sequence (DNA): TGTGCCAGCAGTGAAGCGTGGGGAAATGCTAATGAAAAACTGTTTTTT. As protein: CASSEAWGNANEKLFF.

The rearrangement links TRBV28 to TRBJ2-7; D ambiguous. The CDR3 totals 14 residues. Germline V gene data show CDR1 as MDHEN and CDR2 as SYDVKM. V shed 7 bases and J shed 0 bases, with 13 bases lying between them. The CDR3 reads CASTRRASSYEQYF. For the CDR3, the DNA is TGTGCCAGCACCAGAAGGGCTAGCTCCTACGAGCAGTACTTC.

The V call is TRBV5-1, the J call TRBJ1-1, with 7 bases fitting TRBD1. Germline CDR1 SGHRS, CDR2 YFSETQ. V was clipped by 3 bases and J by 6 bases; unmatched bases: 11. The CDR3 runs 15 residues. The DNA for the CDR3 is TGCGCCAGCAGCTGGAAACAGGGGAGGGATGCTGAAGCTTTCTTT. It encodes CASSWKQGRDAEAFF.

The CDR3 here is CASSLAATTGGHSPLHF. Written as DNA, the CDR3 is TGTGCCAGCAGCTTAGCCGCTACGACAGGGGGTCATTCACCCCTCCACTTT. The chain carries TRBV7-2 and TRBJ1-6, with TRBD1 identical over 9 bases. Trimming took 0 bases from V and 8 from J; bases not matched to a gene: 8. Germline loops: CDR1 SGHTA, CDR2 FQGNSA. CDR3 size: 17 residues.

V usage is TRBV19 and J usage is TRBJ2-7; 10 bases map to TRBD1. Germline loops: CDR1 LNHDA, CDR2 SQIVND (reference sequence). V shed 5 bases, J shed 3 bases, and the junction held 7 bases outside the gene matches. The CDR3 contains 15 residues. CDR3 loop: CASSPSGQGSYEQYF. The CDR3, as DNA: TGTGCCAGTAGTCCTTCGGGACAGGGGAGCTACGAGCAGTACTTC.

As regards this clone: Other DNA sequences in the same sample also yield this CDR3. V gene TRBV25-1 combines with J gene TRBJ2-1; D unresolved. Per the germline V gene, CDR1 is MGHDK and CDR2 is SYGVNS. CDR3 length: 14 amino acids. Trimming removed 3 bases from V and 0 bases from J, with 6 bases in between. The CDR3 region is CASSEPSSYNEQFF. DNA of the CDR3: TGTGCCAGCAGTGAGCCGAGCTCCTACAATGAGCAGTTCTTC.

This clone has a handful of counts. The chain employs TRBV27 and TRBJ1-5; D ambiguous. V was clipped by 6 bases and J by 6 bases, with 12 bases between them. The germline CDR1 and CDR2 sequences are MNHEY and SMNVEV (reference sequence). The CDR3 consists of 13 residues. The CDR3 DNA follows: TGTGCCAGCAGACTGGCCTTAGGTCAGCCCCAGCATTTT. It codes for CASRLALGQPQHF.

The CDR3 sequence: CASSRLPEKLFF. For the CDR3, the DNA is TGTGCCAGCAGCCGCTTACCGGAAAAACTGTTTTTT. This sequence joins TRBV7-9 and TRBJ1-4, with no clear D. V lost 5 bases and J lost 8, with 9 bases in between. From germline, CDR1 is SEHNR and CDR2 FQNEAQ (reference sequence). This CDR3 is built from 12 residues.

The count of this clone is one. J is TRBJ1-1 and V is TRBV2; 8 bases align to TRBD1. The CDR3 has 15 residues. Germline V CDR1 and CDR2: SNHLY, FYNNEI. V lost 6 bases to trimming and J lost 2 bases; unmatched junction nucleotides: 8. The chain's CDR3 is CASRPPGQGNTEAFF. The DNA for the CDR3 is TGTGCCAGCAGACCCCCTGGACAGGGAAACACTGAAGCTTTCTTT.

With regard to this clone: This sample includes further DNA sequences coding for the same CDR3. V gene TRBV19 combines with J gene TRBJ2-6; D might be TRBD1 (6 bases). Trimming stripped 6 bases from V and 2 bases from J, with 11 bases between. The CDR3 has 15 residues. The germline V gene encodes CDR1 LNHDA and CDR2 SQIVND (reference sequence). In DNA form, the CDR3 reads TGTGCCAGTAGCGAACAGGGTACTGGGGCCAACGTCCTGACTTTC. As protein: CASSEQGTGANVLTF.

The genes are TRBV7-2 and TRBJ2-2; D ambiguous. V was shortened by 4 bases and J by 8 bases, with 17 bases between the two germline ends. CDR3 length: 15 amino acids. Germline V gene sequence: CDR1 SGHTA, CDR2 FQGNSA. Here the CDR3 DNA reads TGTGCCAGCAGCTCGAGGACCCCTTATGCTGGGGAGCTGTTTTTT. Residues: CASSSRTPYAGELFF.

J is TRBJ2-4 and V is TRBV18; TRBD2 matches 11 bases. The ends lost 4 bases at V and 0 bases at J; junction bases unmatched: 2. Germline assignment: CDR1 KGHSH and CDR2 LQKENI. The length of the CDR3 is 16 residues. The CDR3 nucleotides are TGTGCCAGCTCACTCGGACTAGCGGGAGCCAAAAACATTCAGTACTTC. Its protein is CASSLGLAGAKNIQYF.

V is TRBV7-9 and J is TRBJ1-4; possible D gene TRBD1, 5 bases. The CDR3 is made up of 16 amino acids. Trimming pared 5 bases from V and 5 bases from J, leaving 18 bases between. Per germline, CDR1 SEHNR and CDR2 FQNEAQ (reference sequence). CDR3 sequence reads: CASSPSRGVPNEKLFF. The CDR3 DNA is TGTGCCAGCAGCCCGTCCCGGGGGGTTCCAAATGAAAAACTGTTTTTT.

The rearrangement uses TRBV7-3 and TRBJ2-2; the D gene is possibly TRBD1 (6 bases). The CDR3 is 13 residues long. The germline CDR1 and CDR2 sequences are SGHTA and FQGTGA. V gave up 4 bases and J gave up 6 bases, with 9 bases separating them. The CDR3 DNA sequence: TGTGCCAGCAGCTACGACAGGTCCGGGGAGCTGTTTTTT. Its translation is CASSYDRSGELFF.

CDR3 in DNA: TGTGCCAGCAGCTCTCTCCAGGGACAGGGTCACCCAGATACGCAGTATTTT. Translated: CASSSLQGQGHPDTQYF. The V call is TRBV7-6, the J call TRBJ2-3; 9 nucleotides agree with TRBD1. The V gene end was trimmed by 4 bases and the J gene end by 4 bases; junction bases not matched to a gene: 12. The germline V gene has CDR1 SGHVS and CDR2 FNYEAQ. CDR3 length equals 17 residues.

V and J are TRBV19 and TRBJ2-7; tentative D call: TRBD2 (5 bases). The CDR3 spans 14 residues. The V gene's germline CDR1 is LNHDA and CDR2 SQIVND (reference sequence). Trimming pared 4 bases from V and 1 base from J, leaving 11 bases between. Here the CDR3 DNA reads TGTGCCAGTAGTACGAGGGCCGGATCCTACGAGCAGTACTTC. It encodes CASSTRAGSYEQYF.

Here the CDR3 DNA reads TGTGCCAGCAGCGCTAGCGGGAATTGGGATACGCAGTATTTT. Protein product: CASSASGNWDTQYF. The V and J genes are TRBV7-9 and TRBJ2-3; 9 bases map to TRBD2. V trimming: 5 bases; J trimming: 6 bases; junction bases outside the gene matches: 6. The CDR3 spans 14 residues. The germline V gene has CDR1 SEHNR and CDR2 FQNEAQ (reference sequence). Combining the CDR3 with reference TRBV7-9 and TRBJ2-3 gives the whole variable domain DTGVSQNPRHKITKRGQNVTFRCDPISEHNRLYWYRQTLGQGPEFLTYFQNEAQLEKSRLLSDRFSAERPKGSFSTLEIQRTEQGDSAMYLCASSASGNWDTQYFGPGTRLTVL.

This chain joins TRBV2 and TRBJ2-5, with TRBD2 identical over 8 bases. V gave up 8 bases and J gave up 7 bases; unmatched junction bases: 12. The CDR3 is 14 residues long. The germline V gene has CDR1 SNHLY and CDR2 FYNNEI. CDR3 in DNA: TGTGCCAGCGGGGTAGGCGGGAGGCTAGGGACCCAGTACTTC. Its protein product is CASGVGGRLGTQYF.

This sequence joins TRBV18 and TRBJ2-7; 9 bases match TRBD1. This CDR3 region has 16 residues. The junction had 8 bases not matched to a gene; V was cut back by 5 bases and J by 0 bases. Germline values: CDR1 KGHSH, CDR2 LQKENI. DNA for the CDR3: TGTGCCAGCTCAGGGGGACAGGGCCCCTCCTCCTACGAGCAGTACTTC. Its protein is CASSGGQGPSSYEQYF.

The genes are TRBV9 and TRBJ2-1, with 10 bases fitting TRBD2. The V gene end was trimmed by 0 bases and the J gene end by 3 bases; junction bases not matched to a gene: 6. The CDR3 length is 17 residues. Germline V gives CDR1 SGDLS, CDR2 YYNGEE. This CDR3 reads CASSVGTSGDFYNEQFF. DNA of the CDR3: TGTGCCAGCAGCGTAGGGACTAGCGGAGACTTCTACAATGAGCAGTTCTTC.

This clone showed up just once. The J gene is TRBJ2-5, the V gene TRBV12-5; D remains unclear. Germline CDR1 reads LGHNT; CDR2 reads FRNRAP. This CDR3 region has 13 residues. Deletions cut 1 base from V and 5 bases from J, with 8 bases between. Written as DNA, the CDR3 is TGTGCTAGTGGTTTGGGCAGGTGGGAGACCCAGTACTTC. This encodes CASGLGRWETQYF.

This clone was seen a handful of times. CDR3 protein: CAISDYRVGYTF. The DNA of the CDR3 is TGTGCCATCAGTGATTACAGGGTTGGCTACACCTTC. The chain carries TRBV10-3 and TRBJ1-2; a weak D match, TRBD1 (6 bases). Germline-derived CDR1 and CDR2 are ENHRY and SYGVKD. There are 12 residues in the CDR3. Trimming shortened V by 3 bases and J by 7 bases, and 9 bases separated the two germline ends.

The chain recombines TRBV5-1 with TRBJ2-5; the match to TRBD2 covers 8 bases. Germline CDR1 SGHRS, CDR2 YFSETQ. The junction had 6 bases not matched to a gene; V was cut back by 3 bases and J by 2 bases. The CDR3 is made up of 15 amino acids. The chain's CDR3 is CASSSPSGPQETQYF. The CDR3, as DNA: TGCGCCAGCAGCTCTCCTAGCGGGCCGCAAGAGACCCAGTACTTC.

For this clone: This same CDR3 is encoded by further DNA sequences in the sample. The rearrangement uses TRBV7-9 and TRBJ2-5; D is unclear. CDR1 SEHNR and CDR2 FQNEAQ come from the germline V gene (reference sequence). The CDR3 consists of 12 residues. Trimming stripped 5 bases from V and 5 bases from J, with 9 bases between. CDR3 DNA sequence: TGTGCCAGCAGCCTCGTCGGGGAGACCCAGTACTTC. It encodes CASSLVGETQYF.

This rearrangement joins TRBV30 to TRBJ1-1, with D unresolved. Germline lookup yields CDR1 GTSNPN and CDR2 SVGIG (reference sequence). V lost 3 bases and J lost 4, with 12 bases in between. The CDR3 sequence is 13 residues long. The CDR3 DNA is TGTGCCTGGAGCGTCCAAATAGGCACTGAAGCTTTCTTT. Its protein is CAWSVQIGTEAFF.